Described below is a single T cell receptor beta chain sequence and its context. TCRdb reprocessed the 5' RACE reads via MiXCR and lists one record per CDR3 protein. The data hold 1.5 million to 2 million distinct CDR3 sequences, with about 30% observed a single time. V lost 4 bases, J lost 5 bases, and 15 bases lay in between. The CDR3 covers 14 residues. Germline V CDR1 and CDR2: MGHRA, YSYEKL. These data belong to a study of identical twins. The sample was cord blood. The chain recombines TRBV4-1 with TRBJ2-7, with D possibly being TRBD1 (5 bases). The clonotype comes from a newborn girl in good health. The CDR3 protein is CASSRKWQGHEQYF. The CDR3 nucleotides read TGCGCCAGCAGCCGAAAATGGCAGGGCCACGAGCAGTACTTC.